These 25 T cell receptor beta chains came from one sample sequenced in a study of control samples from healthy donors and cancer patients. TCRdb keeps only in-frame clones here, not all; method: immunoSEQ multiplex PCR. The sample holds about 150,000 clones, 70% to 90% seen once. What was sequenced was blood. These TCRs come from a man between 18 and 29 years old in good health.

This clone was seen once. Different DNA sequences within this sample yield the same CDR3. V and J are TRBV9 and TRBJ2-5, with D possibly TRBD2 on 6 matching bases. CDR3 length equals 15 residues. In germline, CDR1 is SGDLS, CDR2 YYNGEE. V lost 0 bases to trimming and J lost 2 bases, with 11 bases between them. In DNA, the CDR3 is TGTGCCAGCAGCGTAGGATCTGGGGGGCAAGAGACCCAGTACTTC. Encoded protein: CASSVGSGGQETQYF.

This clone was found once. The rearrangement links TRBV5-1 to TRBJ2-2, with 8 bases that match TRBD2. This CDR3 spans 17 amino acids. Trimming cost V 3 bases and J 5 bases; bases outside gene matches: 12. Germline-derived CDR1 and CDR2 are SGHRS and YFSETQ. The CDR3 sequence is CASSYNSRTGGTGELFF. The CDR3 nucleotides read TGCGCCAGCAGCTACAATAGCCGGACGGGAGGGACCGGGGAGCTGTTTTTT.

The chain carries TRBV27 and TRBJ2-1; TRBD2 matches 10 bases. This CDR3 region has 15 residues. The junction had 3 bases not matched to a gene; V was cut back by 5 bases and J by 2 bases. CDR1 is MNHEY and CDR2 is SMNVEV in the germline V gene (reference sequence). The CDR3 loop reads CASSLSGGAYNEQFF. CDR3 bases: TGTGCCAGCAGTCTCAGCGGGGGGGCCTACAATGAGCAGTTCTTC.

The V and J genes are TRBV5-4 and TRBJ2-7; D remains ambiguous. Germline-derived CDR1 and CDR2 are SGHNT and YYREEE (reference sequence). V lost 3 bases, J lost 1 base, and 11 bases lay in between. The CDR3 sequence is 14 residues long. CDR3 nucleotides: TGTGCCAGCAGCTCGGAACCGACTTCCTACGAGCAGTACTTC. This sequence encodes CASSSEPTSYEQYF.

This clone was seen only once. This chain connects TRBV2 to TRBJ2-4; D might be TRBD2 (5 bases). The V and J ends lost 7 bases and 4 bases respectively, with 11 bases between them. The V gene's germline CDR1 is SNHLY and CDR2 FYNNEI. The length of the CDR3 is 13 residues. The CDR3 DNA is TGTGCCAGCAACGAGGGTAGGAAAAACATTCAGTACTTC. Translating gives CASNEGRKNIQYF.

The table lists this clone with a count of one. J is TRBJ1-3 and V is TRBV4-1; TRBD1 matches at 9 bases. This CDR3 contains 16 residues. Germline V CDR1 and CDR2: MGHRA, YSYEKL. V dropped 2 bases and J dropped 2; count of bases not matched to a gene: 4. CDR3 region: CASSQKQGAAGNTIYF. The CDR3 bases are TGCGCCAGCAGCCAAAAACAGGGGGCGGCTGGAAACACCATATATTTT.

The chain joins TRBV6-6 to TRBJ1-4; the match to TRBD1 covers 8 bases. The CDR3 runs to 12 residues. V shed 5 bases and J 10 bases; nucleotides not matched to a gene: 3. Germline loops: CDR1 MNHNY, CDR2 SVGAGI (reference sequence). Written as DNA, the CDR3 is TGTGCCAGCAGTAGCGACAGGGGAAAACTGTTTTTT. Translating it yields CASSSDRGKLFF.

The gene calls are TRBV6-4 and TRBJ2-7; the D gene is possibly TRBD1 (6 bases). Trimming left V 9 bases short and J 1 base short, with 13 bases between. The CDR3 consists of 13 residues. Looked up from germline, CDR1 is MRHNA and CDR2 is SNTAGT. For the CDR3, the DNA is TGTGCCAGTCAGGGGATCAGTTCCTACGAGCAGTACTTC. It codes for CASQGISSYEQYF.

The DNA for the CDR3 is TGCGCCAGCAGCCAGGGGACGGCACCTAACTATGGCTACACCTTC. Encoded protein: CASSQGTAPNYGYTF. J is TRBJ1-2 and V is TRBV4-3; D is possibly TRBD1 (5 bases). The V and J ends lost 3 bases and 0 bases respectively, with 11 bases between them. The length of the CDR3 is 15 residues. Germline V gene lookup returns CDR1 LGHNA and CDR2 YSLEER.

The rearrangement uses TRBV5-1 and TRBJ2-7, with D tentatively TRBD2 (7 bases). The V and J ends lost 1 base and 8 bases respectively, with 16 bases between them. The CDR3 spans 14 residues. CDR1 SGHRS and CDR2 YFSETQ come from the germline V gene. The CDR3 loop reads CASSLWGTTGKQYF. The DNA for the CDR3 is TGCGCCAGCAGCTTGTGGGGGACTACAGGGAAGCAGTACTTC.

The CDR3 spells CASSSYGLRGPEELTTEAFF. The DNA of the CDR3 is TGCGCCAGCAGCTCATATGGATTAAGGGGGCCGGAGGAGCTGACGACTGAAGCTTTCTTT. The genes are TRBV4-3 and TRBJ1-1, with 7 bases identical to TRBD1. V shed 5 bases, J shed 5 bases, and the junction held 26 bases outside the gene matches. Germline values: CDR1 LGHNA, CDR2 YSLEER. CDR3 length equals 20 residues.

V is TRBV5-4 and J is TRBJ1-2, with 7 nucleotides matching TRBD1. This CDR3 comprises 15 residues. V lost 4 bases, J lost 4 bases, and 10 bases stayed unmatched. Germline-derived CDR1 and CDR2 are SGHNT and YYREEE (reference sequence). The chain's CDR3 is CASSPRDSESYGYTF. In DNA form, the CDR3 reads TGTGCCAGCAGCCCTCGGGACAGTGAGTCCTATGGCTACACCTTC.

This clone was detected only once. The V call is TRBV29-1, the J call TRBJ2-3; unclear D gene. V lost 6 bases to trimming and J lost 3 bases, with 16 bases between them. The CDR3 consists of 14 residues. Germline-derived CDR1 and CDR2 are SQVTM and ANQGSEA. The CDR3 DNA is TGCAGCGTCCAAGGGATCCAGTATACAGATACGCAGTATTTT. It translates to CSVQGIQYTDTQYF.

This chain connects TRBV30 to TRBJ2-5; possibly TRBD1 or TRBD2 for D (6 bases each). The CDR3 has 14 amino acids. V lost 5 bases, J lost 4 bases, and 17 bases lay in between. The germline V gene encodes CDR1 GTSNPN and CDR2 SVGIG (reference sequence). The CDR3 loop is CAWSKGGGGETQYF. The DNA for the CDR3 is TGTGCCTGGTCTAAGGGGGGAGGAGGAGAGACCCAGTACTTC.

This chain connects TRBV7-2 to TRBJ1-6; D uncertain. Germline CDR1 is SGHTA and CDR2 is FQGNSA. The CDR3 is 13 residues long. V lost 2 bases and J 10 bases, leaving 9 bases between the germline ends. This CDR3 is CASSLSLGSPLHF. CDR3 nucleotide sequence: TGTGCCAGCAGCTTAAGCTTAGGCTCACCCCTCCACTTT.

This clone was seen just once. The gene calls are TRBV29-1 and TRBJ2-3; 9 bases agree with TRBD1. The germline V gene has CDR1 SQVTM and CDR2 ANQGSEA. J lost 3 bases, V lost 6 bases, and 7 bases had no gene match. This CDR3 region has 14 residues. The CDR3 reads CSVRDRAMTDTQYF. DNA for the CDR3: TGCAGCGTCCGGGACAGGGCGATGACAGATACGCAGTATTTT.

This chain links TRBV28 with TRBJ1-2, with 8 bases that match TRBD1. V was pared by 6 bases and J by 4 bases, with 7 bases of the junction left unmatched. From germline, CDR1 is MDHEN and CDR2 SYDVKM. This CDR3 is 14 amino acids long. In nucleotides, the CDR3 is TGTGCCAGCAGCCCACAGGGGGTTAGCTATGGCTACACCTTC. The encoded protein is CASSPQGVSYGYTF.

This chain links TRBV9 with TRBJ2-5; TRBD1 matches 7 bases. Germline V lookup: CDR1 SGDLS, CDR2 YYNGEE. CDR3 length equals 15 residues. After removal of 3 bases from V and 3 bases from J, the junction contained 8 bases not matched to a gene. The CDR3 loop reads CASSEGAAGKETQYF. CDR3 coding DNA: TGTGCCAGCAGCGAGGGGGCGGCCGGTAAAGAGACCCAGTACTTC. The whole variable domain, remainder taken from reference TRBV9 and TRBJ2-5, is DSGVTQTPKHLITATGQRVTLRCSPRSGDLSVYWYQQSLDQGLQFLIQYYNGEERAKGNILERFSAQQFPDLHSELNLSSLELGDSALYFCASSEGAAGKETQYFGPGTRLLVL.

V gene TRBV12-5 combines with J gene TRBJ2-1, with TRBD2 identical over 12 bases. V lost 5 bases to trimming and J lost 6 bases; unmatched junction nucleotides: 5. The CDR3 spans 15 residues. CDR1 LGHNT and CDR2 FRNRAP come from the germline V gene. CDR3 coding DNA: TGTGCTAGTGGTCAGACTAGCGGGGGCATCAATGAGCAGTTCTTC. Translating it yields CASGQTSGGINEQFF. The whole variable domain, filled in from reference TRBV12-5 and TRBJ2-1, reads DARVTQTPRHKVTEMGQEVTMRCQPILGHNTVFWYRQTMMQGLELLAYFRNRAPLDDSGMPKDRFSAEMPDATLATLKIQPSEPRDSAVYFCASGQTSGGINEQFFGPGTRLTVL.

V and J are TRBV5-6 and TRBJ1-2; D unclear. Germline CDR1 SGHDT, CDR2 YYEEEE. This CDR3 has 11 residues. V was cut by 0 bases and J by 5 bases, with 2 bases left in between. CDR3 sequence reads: CASSLGYGYTF. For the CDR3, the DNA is TGTGCCAGCAGCTTGGGATATGGCTACACCTTC.

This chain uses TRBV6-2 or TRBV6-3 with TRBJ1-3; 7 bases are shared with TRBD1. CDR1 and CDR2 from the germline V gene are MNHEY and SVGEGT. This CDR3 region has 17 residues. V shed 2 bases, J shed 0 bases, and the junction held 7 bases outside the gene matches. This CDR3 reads CASSYPIGTDSGNTIYF. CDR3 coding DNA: TGTGCCAGCAGTTACCCGATCGGGACAGACTCTGGAAACACCATATATTTT.

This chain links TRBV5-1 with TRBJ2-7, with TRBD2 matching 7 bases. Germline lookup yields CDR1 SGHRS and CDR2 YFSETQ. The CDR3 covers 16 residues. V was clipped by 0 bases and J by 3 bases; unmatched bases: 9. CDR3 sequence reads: CASSLGEAGDLYEQYF. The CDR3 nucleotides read TGCGCCAGCAGCTTGGGGGAGGCGGGGGACCTCTACGAGCAGTACTTC.

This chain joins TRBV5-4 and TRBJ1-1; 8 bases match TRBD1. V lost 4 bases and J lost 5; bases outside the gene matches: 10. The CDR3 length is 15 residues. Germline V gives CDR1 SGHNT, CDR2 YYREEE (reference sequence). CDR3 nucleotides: TGTGCCAGCAGCCCCCTCCCGAACAGGGGGACTGAAGCTTTCTTT. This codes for CASSPLPNRGTEAFF.

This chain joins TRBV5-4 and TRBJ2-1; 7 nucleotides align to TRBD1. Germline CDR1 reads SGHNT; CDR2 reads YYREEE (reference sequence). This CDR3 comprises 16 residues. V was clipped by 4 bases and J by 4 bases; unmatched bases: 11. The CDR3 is CASSMDRIQQYNEQFF. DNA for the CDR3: TGTGCCAGCAGCATGGACAGGATACAGCAGTACAATGAGCAGTTCTTC.

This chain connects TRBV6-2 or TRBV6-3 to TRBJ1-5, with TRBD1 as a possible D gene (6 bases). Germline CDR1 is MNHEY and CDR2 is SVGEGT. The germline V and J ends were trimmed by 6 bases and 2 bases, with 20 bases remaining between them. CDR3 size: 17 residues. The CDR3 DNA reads TGTGCCAGCAGCCTCCTACAGTACAGGGAGGGCAATCAGCCCCAGCATTTT. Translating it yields CASSLLQYREGNQPQHF.